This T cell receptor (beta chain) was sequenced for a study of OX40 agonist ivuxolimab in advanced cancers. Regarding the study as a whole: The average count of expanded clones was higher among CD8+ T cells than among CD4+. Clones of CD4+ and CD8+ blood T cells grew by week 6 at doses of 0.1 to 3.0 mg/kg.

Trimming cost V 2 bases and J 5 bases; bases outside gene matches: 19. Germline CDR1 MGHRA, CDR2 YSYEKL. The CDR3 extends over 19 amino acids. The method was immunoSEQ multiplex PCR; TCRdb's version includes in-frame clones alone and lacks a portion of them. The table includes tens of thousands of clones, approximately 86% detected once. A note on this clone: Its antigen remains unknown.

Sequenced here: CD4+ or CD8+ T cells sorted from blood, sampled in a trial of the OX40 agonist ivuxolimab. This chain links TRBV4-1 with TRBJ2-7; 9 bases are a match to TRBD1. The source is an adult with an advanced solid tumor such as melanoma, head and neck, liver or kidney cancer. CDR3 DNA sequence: TGCGCCAGCAGCCAAAGGACAGGGGAACCCCACGCGAAATATGACGAGCAGTACTTC. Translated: CASSQRTGEPHAKYDEQYF.